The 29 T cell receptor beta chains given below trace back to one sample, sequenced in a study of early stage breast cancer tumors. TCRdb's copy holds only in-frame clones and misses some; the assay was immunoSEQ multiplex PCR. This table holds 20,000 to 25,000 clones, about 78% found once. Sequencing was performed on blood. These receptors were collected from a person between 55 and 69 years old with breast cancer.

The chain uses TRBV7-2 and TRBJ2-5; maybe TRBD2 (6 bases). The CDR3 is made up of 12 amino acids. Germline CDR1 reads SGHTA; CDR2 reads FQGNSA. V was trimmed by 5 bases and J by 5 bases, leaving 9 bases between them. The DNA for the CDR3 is TGTGCCAGCAGCGGGAGGTGGGAGACCCAGTACTTC. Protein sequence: CASSGRWETQYF. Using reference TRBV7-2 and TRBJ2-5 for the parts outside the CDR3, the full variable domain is GAGVSQSPSNKVTEKGKDVELRCDPISGHTALYWYRQSLGQGLEFLIYFQGNSAPDKSGLPSDRFSAERTGGSVSTLTIQRTQQEDSAVYLCASSGRWETQYFGPGTRLLVL.

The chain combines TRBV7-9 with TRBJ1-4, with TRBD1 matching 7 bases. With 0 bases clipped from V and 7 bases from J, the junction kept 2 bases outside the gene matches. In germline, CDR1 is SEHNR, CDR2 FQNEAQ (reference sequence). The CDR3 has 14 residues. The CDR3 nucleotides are TGTGCCAGCAGCTTAGCTCAGGGGGTTGAAAAACTGTTTTTT. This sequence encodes CASSLAQGVEKLFF.

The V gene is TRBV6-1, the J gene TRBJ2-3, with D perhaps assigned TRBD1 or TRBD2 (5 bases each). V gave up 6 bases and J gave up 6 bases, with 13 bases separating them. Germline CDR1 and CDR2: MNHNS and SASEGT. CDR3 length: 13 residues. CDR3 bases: TGTGCCAGCAGGCTAATTGGGACGGATACGCAGTATTTT. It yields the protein CASRLIGTDTQYF.

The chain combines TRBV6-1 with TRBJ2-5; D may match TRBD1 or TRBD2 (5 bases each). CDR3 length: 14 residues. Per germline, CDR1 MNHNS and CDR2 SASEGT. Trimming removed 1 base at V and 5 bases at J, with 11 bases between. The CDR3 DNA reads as TGTGCCAGCAGTGAAGTGAGAGGGGACGAGACCCAGTACTTC. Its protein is CASSEVRGDETQYF.

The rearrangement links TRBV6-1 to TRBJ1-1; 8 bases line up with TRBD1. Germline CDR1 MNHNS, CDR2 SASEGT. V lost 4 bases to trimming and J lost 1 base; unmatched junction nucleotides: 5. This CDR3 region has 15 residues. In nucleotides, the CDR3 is TGTGCCAGCAGTGCCCGACAGGGGACGAACACTGAAGCTTTCTTT. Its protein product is CASSARQGTNTEAFF.

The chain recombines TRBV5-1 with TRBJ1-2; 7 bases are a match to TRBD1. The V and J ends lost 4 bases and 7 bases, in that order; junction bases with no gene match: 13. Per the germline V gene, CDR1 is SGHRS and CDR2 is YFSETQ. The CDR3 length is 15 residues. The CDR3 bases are TGCGCCAGCAGCCCAAGCCCGACAGGGCAAGGTGGCTACACCTTC. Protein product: CASSPSPTGQGGYTF.

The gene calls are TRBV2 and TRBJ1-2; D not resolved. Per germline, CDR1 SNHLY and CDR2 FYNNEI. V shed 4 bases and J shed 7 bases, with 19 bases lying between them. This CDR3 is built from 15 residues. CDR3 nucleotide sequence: TGTGCCAGCAGTGTAAGTCGAATGGGTCATTTTGGCTACACCTTC. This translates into CASSVSRMGHFGYTF.

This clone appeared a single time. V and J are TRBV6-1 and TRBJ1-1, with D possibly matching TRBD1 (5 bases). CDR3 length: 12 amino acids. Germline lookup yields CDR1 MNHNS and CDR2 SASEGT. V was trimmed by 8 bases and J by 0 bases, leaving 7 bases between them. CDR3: CASPTVNTEAFF. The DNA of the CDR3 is TGTGCCAGCCCGACAGTGAACACTGAAGCTTTCTTT.

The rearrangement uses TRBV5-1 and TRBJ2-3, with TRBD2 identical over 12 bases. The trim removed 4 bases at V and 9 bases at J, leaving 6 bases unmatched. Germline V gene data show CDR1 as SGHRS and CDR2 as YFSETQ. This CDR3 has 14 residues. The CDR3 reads CASSTSGGLDTQYF. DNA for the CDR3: TGCGCCAGCAGCACTAGCGGGGGGCTAGACACGCAGTATTTT.

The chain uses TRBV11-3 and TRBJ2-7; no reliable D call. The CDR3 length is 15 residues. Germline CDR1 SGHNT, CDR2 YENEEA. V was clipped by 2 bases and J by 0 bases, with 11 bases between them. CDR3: CASSLLSASSYEQYF. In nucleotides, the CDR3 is TGTGCCAGCAGCTTATTATCGGCTAGCTCCTACGAGCAGTACTTC.

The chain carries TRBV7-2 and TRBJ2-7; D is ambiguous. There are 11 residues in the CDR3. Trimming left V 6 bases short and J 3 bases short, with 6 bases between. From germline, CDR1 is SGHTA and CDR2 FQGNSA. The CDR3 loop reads CASSHSYEQYF. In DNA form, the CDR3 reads TGTGCCAGCAGTCATAGCTACGAGCAGTACTTC.

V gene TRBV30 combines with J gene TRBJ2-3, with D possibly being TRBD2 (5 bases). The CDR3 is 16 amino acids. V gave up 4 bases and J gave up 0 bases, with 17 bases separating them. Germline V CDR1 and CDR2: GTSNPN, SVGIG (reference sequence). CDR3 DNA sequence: TGTGCCTGGACCAAGGACTCGATCCCTAGCACAGATACGCAGTATTTT. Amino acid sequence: CAWTKDSIPSTDTQYF.

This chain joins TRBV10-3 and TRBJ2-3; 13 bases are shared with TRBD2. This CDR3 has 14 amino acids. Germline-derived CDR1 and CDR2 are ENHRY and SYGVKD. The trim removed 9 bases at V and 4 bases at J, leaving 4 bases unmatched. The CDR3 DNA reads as TGTGCCATTAGGACTAGCGGGAGATCAGATACGCAGTATTTT. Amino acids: CAIRTSGRSDTQYF.

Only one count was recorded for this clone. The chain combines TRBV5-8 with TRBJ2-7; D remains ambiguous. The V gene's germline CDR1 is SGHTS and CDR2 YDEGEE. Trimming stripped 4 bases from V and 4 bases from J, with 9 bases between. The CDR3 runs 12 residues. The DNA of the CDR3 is TGTGCCAGCAGCCAAAACAGATACGAGCAGTACTTC. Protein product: CASSQNRYEQYF.

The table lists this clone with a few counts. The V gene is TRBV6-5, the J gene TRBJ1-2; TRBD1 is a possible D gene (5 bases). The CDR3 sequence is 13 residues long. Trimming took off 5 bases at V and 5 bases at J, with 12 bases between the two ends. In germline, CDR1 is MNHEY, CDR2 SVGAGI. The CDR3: CASSRLGEYGYTF. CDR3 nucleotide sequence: TGTGCCAGCAGTCGTTTGGGGGAGTATGGCTACACCTTC.

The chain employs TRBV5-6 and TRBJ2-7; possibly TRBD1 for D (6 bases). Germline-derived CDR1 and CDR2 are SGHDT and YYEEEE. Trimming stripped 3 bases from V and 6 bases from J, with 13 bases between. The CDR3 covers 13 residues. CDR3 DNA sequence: TGTGCCAGCAGCTGGGACACAGCCGGCGAGCAGTACTTC. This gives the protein CASSWDTAGEQYF.

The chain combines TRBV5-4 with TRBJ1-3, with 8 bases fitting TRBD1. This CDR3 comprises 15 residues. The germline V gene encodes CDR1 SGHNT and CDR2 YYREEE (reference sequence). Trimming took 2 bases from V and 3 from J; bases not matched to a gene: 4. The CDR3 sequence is CASSFQGAFGNTIYF. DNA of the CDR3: TGTGCCAGCAGCTTCCAGGGGGCGTTTGGAAACACCATATATTTT. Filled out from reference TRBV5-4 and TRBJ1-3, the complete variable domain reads ETGVTQSPTHLIKTRGQQVTLRCSSQSGHNTVSWYQQALGQGPQFIFQYYREEENGRGNFPPRFSGLQFPNYSSELNVNALELDDSALYLCASSFQGAFGNTIYFGEGSWLTVV.

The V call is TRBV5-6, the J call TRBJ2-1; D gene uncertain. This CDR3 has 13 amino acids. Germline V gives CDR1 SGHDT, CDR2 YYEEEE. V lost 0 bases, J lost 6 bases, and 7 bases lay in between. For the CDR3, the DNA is TGTGCCAGCAGCTTGGGTTGGGGCAATGAGCAGTTCTTC. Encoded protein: CASSLGWGNEQFF.

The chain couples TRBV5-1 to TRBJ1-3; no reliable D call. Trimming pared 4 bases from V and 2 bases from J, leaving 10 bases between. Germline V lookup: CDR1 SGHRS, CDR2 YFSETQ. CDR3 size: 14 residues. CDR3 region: CASSPGSPGNTIYF. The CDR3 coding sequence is TGCGCCAGCAGCCCCGGGAGCCCTGGAAACACCATATATTTT.

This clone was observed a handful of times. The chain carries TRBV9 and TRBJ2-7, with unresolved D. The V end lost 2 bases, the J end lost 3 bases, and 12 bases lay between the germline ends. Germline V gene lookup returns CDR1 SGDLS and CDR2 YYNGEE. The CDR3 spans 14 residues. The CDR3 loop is CASSVPPRDYEQYF. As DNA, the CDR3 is TGTGCCAGCAGCGTCCCCCCCAGAGACTACGAGCAGTACTTC.

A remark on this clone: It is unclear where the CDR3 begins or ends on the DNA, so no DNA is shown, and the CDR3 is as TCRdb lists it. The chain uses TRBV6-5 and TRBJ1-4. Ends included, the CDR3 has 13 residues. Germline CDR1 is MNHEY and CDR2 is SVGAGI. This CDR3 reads CASSSSSKEKLFF.

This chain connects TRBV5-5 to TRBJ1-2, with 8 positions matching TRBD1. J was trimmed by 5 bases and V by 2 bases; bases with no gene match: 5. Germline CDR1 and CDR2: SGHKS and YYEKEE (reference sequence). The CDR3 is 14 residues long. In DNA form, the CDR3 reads TGTGCCAGCAGCTTTTCCCAGGGGGCATATGGCTACACCTTC. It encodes CASSFSQGAYGYTF. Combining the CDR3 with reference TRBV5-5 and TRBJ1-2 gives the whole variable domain DAGVTQSPTHLIKTRGQQVTLRCSPISGHKSVSWYQQVLGQGPQFIFQYYEKEERGRGNFPDRFSARQFPNYSSELNVNALLLGDSALYLCASSFSQGAYGYTFGSGTRLTVV.

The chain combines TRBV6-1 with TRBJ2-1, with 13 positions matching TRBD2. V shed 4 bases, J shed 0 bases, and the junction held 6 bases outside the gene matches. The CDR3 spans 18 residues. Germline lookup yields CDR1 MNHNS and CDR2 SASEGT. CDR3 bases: TGTGCCAGCAGTGGATTCGGGACTAGCGGGATCTCCTACAATGAGCAGTTCTTC. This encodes CASSGFGTSGISYNEQFF.

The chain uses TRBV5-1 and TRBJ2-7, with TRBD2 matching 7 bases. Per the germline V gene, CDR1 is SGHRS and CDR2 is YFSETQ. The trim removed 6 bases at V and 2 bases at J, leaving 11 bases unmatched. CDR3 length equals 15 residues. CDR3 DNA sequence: TGCGCCAGCAAAGCCTGGGAGGGAGTAGCCTACGAGCAGTACTTC. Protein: CASKAWEGVAYEQYF.

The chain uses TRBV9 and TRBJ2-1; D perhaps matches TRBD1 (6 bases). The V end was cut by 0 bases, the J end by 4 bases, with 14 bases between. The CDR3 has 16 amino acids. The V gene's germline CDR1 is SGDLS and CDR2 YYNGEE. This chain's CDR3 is CASSVGAGVGYNEQFF. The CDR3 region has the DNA TGTGCCAGCAGCGTAGGGGCAGGGGTAGGGTACAATGAGCAGTTCTTC.

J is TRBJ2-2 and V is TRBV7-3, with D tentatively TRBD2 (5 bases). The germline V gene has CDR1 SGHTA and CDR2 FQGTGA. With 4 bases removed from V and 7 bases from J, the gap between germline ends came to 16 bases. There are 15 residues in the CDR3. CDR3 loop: CASSSSGLGVGELFF. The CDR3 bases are TGTGCCAGCAGCTCCTCGGGTCTGGGAGTCGGGGAGCTGTTTTTT.

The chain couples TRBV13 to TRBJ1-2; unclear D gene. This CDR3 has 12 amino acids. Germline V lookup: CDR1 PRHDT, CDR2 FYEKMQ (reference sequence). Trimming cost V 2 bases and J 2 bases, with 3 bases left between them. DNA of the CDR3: TGTGCCAGCAGCTTATCGAACTATGGCTACACCTTC. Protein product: CASSLSNYGYTF. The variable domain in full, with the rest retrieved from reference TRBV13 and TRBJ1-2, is AAGVIQSPRHLIKEKRETATLKCYPIPRHDTVYWYQQGPGQDPQFLISFYEKMQSDKGSIPDRFSAQQFSDYHSELNMSSLELGDSALYFCASSLSNYGYTFGSGTRLTVV.

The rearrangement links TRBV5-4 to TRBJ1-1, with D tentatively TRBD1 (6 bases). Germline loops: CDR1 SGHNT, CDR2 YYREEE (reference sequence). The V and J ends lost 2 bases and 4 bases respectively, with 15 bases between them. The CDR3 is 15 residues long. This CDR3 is CASSFPRGRGTEAFF. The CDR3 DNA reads TGTGCCAGCAGCTTCCCCCGGGGGCGAGGCACTGAAGCTTTCTTT.

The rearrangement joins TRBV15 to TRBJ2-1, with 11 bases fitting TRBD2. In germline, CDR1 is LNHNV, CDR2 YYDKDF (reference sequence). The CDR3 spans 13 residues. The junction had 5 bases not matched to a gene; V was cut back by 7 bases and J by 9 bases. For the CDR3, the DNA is TGTGCCACCACTAGCGGGAGGTTTGGTGAGCAGTTCTTC. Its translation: CATTSGRFGEQFF.